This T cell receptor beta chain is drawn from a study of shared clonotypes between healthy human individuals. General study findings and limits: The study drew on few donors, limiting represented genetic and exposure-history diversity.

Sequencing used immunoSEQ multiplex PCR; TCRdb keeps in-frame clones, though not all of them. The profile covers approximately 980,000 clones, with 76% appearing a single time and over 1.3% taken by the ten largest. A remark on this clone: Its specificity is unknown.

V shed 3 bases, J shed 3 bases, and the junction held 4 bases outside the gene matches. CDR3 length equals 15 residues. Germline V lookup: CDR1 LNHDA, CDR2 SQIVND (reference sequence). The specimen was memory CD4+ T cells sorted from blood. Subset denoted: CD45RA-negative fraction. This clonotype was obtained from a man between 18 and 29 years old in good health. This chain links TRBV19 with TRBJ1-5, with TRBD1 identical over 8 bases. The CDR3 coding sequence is TGTGCCAGTAGTATGGGGACAGGCCTCAATCAGCCCCAGCATTTT. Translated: CASSMGTGLNQPQHF.